This T cell receptor beta chain was sequenced in a study of T cell responses to AZD1222 COVID-19 vaccine. Study outcomes and limitations: An increase in Spike-specific TCR breadth and depth was observed after two AZD1222 doses. Repertoire sampling was restricted to post-peak T cell response timepoints.

Note on this clone: Its antigen is unknown.

TCRdb's copy holds only in-frame clones and misses some; the assay was immunoSEQ multiplex PCR. In the table there are 90,000 to 120,000 clones, around nine tenths of which are singletons. Trimming at V came to 7 bases and at J to 5 bases, leaving 8 bases not matched to a gene. Germline lookup yields CDR1 SNHLY and CDR2 FYNNEI. The CDR3 is 17 residues long. This sequence was found in an adult who received the AZD1222 COVID-19 vaccine. The chain employs TRBV2 and TRBJ2-1; TRBD2 aligns across 16 bases. Source: peripheral blood, taken 28 days after the second AZD1222 dose. CDR3: CASIGTSGGAANNEQFF. DNA of the CDR3: TGTGCCAGCATCGGGACTAGCGGGGGGGCCGCTAACAATGAGCAGTTCTTC.